This passage covers 7 T cell receptor beta chains from one sample sequenced in a study of T cell changes during pregnancy in multiple sclerosis. The assay was immunoSEQ multiplex PCR, and TCRdb's table has in-frame clones only and misses some. Of about 70,000 clones listed, roughly 94% are singletons. The input for sequencing was peripheral blood, taken in the third trimester of pregnancy. These receptors came from a female donor with multiple sclerosis, enrolled in a pregnancy study.

CDR3 nucleotides: TGTGCCAGCAGCTTAGCTCTAGACAATCAGCCCCAGCATTTT. Its protein is CASSLALDNQPQHF. V and J are TRBV7-2 and TRBJ1-5; D is unclear. There are 14 residues in the CDR3. V dropped 0 bases and J dropped 3 bases, with 6 bases sitting between them. CDR1 and CDR2 from the germline V gene are SGHTA and FQGNSA.

The chain joins TRBV9 to TRBJ2-3; D unclear. Trimming took off 0 bases at V and 1 base at J, with 3 bases between the two ends. The CDR3 contains 13 residues. CDR1 is SGDLS, CDR2 YYNGEE, per germline. For the CDR3, the DNA is TGTGCCAGCAGCGTAGCCGGCACAGATACGCAGTATTTT. Translating gives CASSVAGTDTQYF.

The gene calls are TRBV5-5 and TRBJ1-4, with 7 bases that match TRBD1. V was clipped by 3 bases and J by 0 bases; unmatched bases: 5. The germline gives CDR1 SGHKS, CDR2 YYEKEE (reference sequence). This CDR3 has 16 amino acids. The CDR3 protein is CASSWVQGATNEKLFF. CDR3 bases: TGTGCCAGCAGCTGGGTTCAGGGGGCAACTAATGAAAAACTGTTTTTT.

The chain couples TRBV11-2 to TRBJ1-2; 8 bases agree with TRBD1. This CDR3 comprises 14 residues. The germline gives CDR1 SGHAT, CDR2 FQNNGV. V shed 5 bases and J 4 bases; nucleotides not matched to a gene: 6. CDR3 residues: CASSIRGRSYGYTF. The CDR3 bases are TGTGCCAGCAGCATCAGGGGGCGCAGCTATGGCTACACCTTC.

The rearrangement links TRBV19 to TRBJ2-2, with D possibly being TRBD1 (6 bases). V was trimmed by 2 bases and J by 5 bases, leaving 12 bases between them. CDR1 and CDR2 from the germline V gene are LNHDA and SQIVND (reference sequence). This CDR3 has 15 amino acids. CDR3 residues: CASSITPRGTGELFF. The CDR3 DNA sequence: TGTGCCAGTAGTATAACGCCAAGGGGGACCGGGGAGCTGTTTTTT. The full variable domain, with the rest looked up from reference TRBV19 and TRBJ2-2, is DGGITQSPKYLFRKEGQNVTLSCEQNLNHDAMYWYRQDPGQGLRLIYYSQIVNDFQKGDIAEGYSVSREKKESFPLTVTSAQKNPTAFYLCASSITPRGTGELFFGEGSRLTVL.

The chain employs TRBV29-1 and TRBJ1-1, with D perhaps TRBD1 (6 bases). Germline CDR1 SQVTM, CDR2 ANQGSEA. V was trimmed by 4 bases and J by 0 bases, leaving 12 bases between them. There are 14 residues in the CDR3. CDR3 loop: CSVGGGVVNTEAFF. The CDR3 DNA follows: TGCAGCGTTGGAGGGGGGGTGGTGAACACTGAAGCTTTCTTT.

This chain joins TRBV19 and TRBJ1-1; no clear D. Germline-derived CDR1 and CDR2 are LNHDA and SQIVND (reference sequence). This CDR3 comprises 13 residues. The germline V and J ends were trimmed by 3 bases and 5 bases, with 10 bases remaining between them. In nucleotides, the CDR3 is TGTGCCAGTAGTATGGCACGGGGAACTGAAGCTTTCTTT. This translates into CASSMARGTEAFF.